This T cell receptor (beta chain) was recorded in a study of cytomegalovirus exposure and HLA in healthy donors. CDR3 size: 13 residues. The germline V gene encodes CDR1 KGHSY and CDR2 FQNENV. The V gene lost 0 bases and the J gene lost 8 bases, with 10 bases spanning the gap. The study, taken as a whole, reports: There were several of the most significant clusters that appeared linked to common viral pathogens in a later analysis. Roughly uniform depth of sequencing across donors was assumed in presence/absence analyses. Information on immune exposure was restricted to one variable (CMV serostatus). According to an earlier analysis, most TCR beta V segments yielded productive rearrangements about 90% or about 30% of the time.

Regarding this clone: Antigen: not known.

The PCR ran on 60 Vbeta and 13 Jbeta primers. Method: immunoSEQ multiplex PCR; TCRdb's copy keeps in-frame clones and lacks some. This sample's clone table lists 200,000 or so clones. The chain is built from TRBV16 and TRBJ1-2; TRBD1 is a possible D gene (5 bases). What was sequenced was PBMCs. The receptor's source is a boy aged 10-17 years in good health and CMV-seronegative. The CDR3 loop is CASSQSAGPGYTF. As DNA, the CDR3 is TGTGCCAGCAGCCAATCAGCGGGACCCGGCTACACCTTC.